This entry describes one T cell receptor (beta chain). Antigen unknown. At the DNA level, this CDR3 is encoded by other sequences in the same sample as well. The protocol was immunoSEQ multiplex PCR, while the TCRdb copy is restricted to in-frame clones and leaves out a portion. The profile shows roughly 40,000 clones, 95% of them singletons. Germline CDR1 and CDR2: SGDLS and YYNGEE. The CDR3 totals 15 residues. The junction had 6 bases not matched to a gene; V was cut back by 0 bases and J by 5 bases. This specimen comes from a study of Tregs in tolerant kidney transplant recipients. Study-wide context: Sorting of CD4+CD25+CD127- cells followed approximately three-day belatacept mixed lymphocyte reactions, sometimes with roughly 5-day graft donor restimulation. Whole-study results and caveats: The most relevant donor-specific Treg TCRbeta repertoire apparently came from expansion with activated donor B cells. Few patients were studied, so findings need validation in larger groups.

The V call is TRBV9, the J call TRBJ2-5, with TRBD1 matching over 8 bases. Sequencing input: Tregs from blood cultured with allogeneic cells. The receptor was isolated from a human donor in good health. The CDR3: CASSVEQGALETQYF. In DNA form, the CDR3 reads TGTGCCAGCAGCGTAGAGCAGGGGGCATTGGAGACCCAGTACTTC.